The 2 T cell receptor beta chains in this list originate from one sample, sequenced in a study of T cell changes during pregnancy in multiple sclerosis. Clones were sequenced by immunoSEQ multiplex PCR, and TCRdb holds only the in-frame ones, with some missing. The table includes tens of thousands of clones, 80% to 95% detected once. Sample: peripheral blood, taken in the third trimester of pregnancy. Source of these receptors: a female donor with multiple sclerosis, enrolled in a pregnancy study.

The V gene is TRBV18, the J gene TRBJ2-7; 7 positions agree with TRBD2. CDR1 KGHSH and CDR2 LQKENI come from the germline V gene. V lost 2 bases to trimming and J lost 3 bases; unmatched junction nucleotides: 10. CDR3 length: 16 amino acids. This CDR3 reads CASSPNGGRGGYEQYF. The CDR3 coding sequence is TGTGCCAGCTCACCAAACGGCGGGAGAGGAGGCTACGAGCAGTACTTC.

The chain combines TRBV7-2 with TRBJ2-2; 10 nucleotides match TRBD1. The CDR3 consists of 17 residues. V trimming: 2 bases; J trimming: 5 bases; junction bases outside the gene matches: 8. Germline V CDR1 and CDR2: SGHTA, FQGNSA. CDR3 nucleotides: TGTGCCAGCAGCTTAAAAGGACAGGGGGGAAGGACCGGGGAGCTGTTTTTT. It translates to CASSLKGQGGRTGELFF.